The rows below give T cell receptor beta chains drawn from one sample of a study of post-analysis software for immune sequencing data. In TCRdb, the PCR reads were re-called with MiXCR into one record per CDR3 protein. In the table there are hundreds of thousands of distinct CDR3 sequences, 30% of which are singletons. Sequencing was carried out using blood. Receptors were obtained from a girl between 5 and 17 years old with multiple sclerosis. CDR3s include the opening cysteine and the closing phenylalanine or tryptophan. The order of the fields is V gene, J gene, CDR3 protein.

>TRBV5-1|TRBJ1-1
CASSLRGVSEAFF
>TRBV7-2|TRBJ1-1
CASSSGRQNVFVTFF
>TRBV7-9|TRBJ1-2
CASSLRYWDRVAYGYTF
>TRBV6-5|TRBJ1-2
CASKRGQGDGYTF
>TRBV12-3/TRBV12-4|TRBJ1-1
CASSPLLATEAFF
>TRBV2|TRBJ2-3
CASSTGRFGDTQYF
>TRBV12-3/TRBV12-4|TRBJ2-3
CASSSRLAGGGSTDTQYF
>TRBV9|TRBJ1-1
CASSVESLMNTEAFF
>TRBV28|TRBJ1-5
CASSKRGHFYSQHF
>TRBV5-1|TRBJ2-5
CASSLATGWGYNEQYF
>TRBV12-3/TRBV12-4|TRBJ2-5
CASSLFIGETQYF
>TRBV20-1|TRBJ2-7
CSALGGALSYEQYF
>TRBV7-2|TRBJ2-2
CASSLRQSNTGELFF
>TRBV20-1|TRBJ2-3
CSGASGKEITDTQYF
>TRBV7-2|TRBJ2-7
CASTLILAGVSYEQYF
>TRBV20-1|TRBJ1-5
CSARTIGVSQPQHF
>TRBV25-1|TRBJ2-3
CASSRSNPSTDTQYF
>TRBV18|TRBJ1-2
CASSQEAGGYTF
>TRBV7-9|TRBJ2-1
CASSLGRSRVNEQFF
>TRBV10-3|TRBJ2-3
CAISESQRDTQYF
>TRBV4-1|TRBJ1-1
CASSPRDRVTEAFF
>TRBV9|TRBJ2-3
CASSAGTGDPDTQYF
>TRBV11-2|TRBJ2-5
CASSLDHLVVTQYF
>TRBV20-1|TRBJ2-1
CSARSGPFSYNEQFF
>TRBV15|TRBJ2-7
CATSMGRQFYEQYF
>TRBV20-1|TRBJ1-2
CSGVGGYTF
>TRBV5-1|TRBJ2-4
CASSPRVGRAKNIQYF
>TRBV20-1|TRBJ2-3
CSAPYRSTDTQYF
>TRBV15|TRBJ1-1
CATSRDIGQGGVAFF
>TRBV27|TRBJ2-7
CASRGSGSRQEAQYF
>TRBV4-1|TRBJ2-5
CASSQGGGLEETQYF
>TRBV10-3|TRBJ2-3
CAISEGRTADTQYF
>TRBV7-9|TRBJ1-5
CASSPTLVGQPQHF
>TRBV12-3/TRBV12-4|TRBJ2-3
CASSPPPKITDTQYF
>TRBV2|TRBJ2-1
CASLSPRGFF
>TRBV6-5|TRBJ2-3
CASSYSGTVDTQYF
>TRBV7-2|TRBJ2-3
CASSYVAVLADTQYF
>TRBV3-1|TRBJ2-1
CASSQLGVSGREQFF
>TRBV24-1|TRBJ2-7
CATAAGGSYEQYF
>TRBV7-2|TRBJ1-5
CASSQVADRQGNQPQHF
>TRBV4-3|TRBJ1-5
CASSLQRNQPQHF
>TRBV7-6|TRBJ1-4
CASSSGQVLFF
>TRBV10-3|TRBJ2-5
CAIRTGTGAETQYF
>TRBV9|TRBJ2-6
CTSSSSFGAGRVLSGANVLTF
>TRBV5-5|TRBJ2-5
CASSSPGKAAGTQYF
>TRBV7-9|TRBJ2-7
CASSLRGGGQGSHEQYF
>TRBV7-2|TRBJ2-3
CASSLTDFTDTQYF
>TRBV20-1|TRBJ2-7
CSASGTSGEGRFWEQYF
>TRBV6-5|TRBJ2-5
CASSRGQERANEQYF
>TRBV7-9|TRBJ2-6
CASSLGPGSGANVLTF
>TRBV7-6|TRBJ2-1
CASSQSGGWGNEQFF
>TRBV29-1|TRBJ2-6
CSVEDRGAGANVLTF
>TRBV29-1|TRBJ2-7
CSVGAEYSYEQYF
>TRBV4-3|TRBJ2-5
CASSQDSLAGESEQYF
>TRBV20-1|TRBJ2-7
CSAREDGHEQYF
>TRBV6-1|TRBJ2-3
CASTTRGWVSTDTQYF
>TRBV27|TRBJ2-7
CATASLQVSYEQYF
>TRBV27|TRBJ1-4
CASSLSAGPNEKLFF
>TRBV20-1|TRBJ2-3
CSARDLWNTQYF